The next 8 T cell receptor beta chains were all read from a single sample in a study of regulatory T cells in long-lasting Graves disease. Time point in this sample: persistent/refractory GD, antithyroid drugs over 5 years with positive TRAb. PBMCs were the source of the RNA used for TCR sequencing. Libraries of TCR beta came from iRepertoire HTBI primers plus Arm-PCR of CDR3 regions. TCRdb passed the multiplex PCR reads through MiXCR, listing each CDR3 protein once. The table records roughly 300,000 distinct CDR3 sequences, less than 20% of them present only once. Specimen: peripheral blood mononuclear cells (PBMCs), collected when the disease was refractory, from a patient treated with antithyroid drugs. The receptors derive from a female donor with Graves disease.

There are many counts of this clonotype. J is TRBJ1-4 and V is TRBV13; 10 bases are shared with TRBD1. V lost 1 base, J lost 8 bases, and 4 bases stayed unmatched. Per the germline V gene, CDR1 is PRHDT and CDR2 is FYEKMQ (reference sequence). The CDR3 totals 15 residues. The CDR3 nucleotides are TGTGCCAGCAGCTTAGAGGACAGGGGGTCCGAAAAACTGTTTTTT. Amino acid sequence: CASSLEDRGSEKLFF.

The genes are TRBV6-5 and TRBJ1-5; D perhaps matches TRBD1 (5 bases). This CDR3 contains 17 residues. V lost 0 bases and J lost 1, with 13 bases in between. Germline V gives CDR1 MNHEY, CDR2 SVGAGI. This chain's CDR3 is CASSYSGPYGSNQPQHF. Here the CDR3 DNA reads TGTGCCAGCAGTTACTCGGGACCCTATGGGAGCAATCAGCCCCAGCATTTT.

On this clonotype: Possible read error: a much larger clone is one base away. The conserved final phenylalanine or tryptophan is absent from the CDR3, which likely points to a read error. V gene TRBV11-2 combines with J gene TRBJ2-3; D is uncertain. Trimming shortened V by 3 bases and J by 2 bases, and 0 bases separated the two germline ends. In germline, CDR1 is SGHAT, CDR2 FQNNGV. There are 11 residues in the CDR3. The CDR3 DNA sequence: TGTGCCAGCAGCTTCACAGATACGCAGTATTCT. It encodes CASSFTDTQYS.

A few counts support this clonotype. This rearrangement joins TRBV5-4 to TRBJ1-4; 8 nucleotides line up with TRBD1. V trimming: 1 base; J trimming: 3 bases; junction bases outside the gene matches: 2. Germline V gene sequence: CDR1 SGHNT, CDR2 YYREEE (reference sequence). The CDR3 consists of 15 residues. CDR3: CASSLPGQANEKLFF. The CDR3 DNA reads as TGTGCCAGCAGCTTGCCGGGACAGGCTAATGAAAAACTGTTTTTT.

The V gene is TRBV29-1, the J gene TRBJ2-7; the match to TRBD1 covers 8 bases. Germline-derived CDR1 and CDR2 are SQVTM and ANQGSEA. The CDR3 contains 13 residues. The J segment lost 0 bases and the V segment lost 6 bases, leaving 4 bases of the junction unmatched. The CDR3 bases are TGCAGCGTCCGGACAGGGCACTCCTACGAGCAGTACTTC. This translates into CSVRTGHSYEQYF.

This clonotype is a singleton in its sample. The rearrangement uses TRBV5-1 and TRBJ2-7; D may correspond to TRBD1 or TRBD2 (5 bases each). V dropped 2 bases and J dropped 2 bases, with 11 bases sitting between them. The CDR3 contains 14 residues. CDR1 and CDR2 (germline): SGHRS, YFSETQ. The CDR3 reads CASSFEGPTYEQYF. The CDR3, as DNA: TGCGCCAGCAGCTTCGAGGGACCAACCTACGAGCAGTACTTC.

On this clonotype: This may be a read error, as it is one base from a much larger clone. The chain joins TRBV4-3 to TRBJ1-2; 8 bases match TRBD1. CDR3 size: 14 residues. Germline values: CDR1 LGHNA, CDR2 YSLEER. The junction had 8 bases not matched to a gene; V was cut back by 1 base and J by 10 bases. The CDR3 is CASSQALDRDPYTF. For the CDR3, the DNA is TGCGCCAGCAGCCAAGCCCTGGACAGGGACCCCTACACCTTC.

This clonotype was recorded many times. The chain joins TRBV7-2 to TRBJ2-5; no definite D call. Germline lookup yields CDR1 SGHTA and CDR2 FQGNSA. The V end lost 5 bases, the J end lost 1 base, and 14 bases lay between the germline ends. The CDR3 runs to 15 residues. The CDR3 DNA is TGTGCCAGCAGCCCCGCGGTGGGTCTCCAAGAGACCCAGTACTTC. Its translation: CASSPAVGLQETQYF. Variable domain in full (rest from reference TRBV7-2 and TRBJ2-5): GAGVSQSPSNKVTEKGKDVELRCDPISGHTALYWYRQSLGQGLEFLIYFQGNSAPDKSGLPSDRFSAERTGGSVSTLTIQRTQQEDSAVYLCASSPAVGLQETQYFGPGTRLLVL.